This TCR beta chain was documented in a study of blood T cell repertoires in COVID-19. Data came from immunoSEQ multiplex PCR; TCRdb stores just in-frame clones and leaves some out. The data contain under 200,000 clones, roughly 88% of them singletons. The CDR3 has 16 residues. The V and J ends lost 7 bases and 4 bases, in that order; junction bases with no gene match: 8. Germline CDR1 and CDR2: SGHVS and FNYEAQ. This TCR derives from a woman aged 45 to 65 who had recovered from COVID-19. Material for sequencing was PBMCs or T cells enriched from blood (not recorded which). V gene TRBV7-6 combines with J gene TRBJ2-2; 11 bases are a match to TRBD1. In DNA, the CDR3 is TGTGCCAGCACTCGGACCGGGACAGGGGGCACCGGGGAGCTGTTTTTT. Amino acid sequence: CASTRTGTGGTGELFF.